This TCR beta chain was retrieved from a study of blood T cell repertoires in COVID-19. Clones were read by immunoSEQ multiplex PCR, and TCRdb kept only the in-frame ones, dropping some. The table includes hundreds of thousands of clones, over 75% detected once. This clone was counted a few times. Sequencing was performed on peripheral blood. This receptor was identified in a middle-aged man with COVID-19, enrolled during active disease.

CDR3: CASSPGTGGTEAFF. CDR3 nucleotides: TGTGCCAGCAGTCCAGGGACAGGGGGCACTGAAGCTTTCTTT. The genes are TRBV6-5 and TRBJ1-1; 11 nucleotides line up with TRBD1. This CDR3 is 14 amino acids long. Trimming removed 5 bases from V and 4 bases from J; junction bases left unmatched: 3. Germline V lookup: CDR1 MNHEY, CDR2 SVGAGI.